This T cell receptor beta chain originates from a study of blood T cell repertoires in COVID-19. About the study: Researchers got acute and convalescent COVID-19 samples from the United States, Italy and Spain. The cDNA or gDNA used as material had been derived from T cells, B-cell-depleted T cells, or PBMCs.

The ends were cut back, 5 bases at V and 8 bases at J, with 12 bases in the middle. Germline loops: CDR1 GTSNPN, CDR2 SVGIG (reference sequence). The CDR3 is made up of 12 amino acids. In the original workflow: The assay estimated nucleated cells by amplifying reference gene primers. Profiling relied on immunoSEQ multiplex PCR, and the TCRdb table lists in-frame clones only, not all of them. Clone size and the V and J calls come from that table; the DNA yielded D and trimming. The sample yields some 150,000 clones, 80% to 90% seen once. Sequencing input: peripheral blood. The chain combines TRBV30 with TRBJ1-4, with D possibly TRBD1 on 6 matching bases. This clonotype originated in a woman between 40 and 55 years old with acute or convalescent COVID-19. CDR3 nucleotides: TGTGCCTGGGCTACAGGGATCGAAAAACTGTTTTTT. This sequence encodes CAWATGIEKLFF.